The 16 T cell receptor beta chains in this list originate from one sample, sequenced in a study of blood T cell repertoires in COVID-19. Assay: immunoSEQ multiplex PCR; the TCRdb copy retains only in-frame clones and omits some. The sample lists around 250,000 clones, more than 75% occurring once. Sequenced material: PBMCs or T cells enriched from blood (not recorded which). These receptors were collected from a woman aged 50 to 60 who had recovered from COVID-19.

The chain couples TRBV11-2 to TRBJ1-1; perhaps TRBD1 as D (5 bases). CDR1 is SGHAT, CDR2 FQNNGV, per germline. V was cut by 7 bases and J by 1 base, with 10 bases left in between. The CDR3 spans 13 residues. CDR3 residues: CASIPDRNTEAFF. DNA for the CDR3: TGTGCCAGCATCCCAGACAGGAACACTGAAGCTTTCTTT. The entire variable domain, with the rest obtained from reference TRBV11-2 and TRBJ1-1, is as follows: EAGVAQSPRYKIIEKRQSVAFWCNPISGHATLYWYQQILGQGPKLLIQFQNNGVVDDSQLPKDRFSAERLKGVDSTLKIQPAKLEDSAVYLCASIPDRNTEAFFGQGTRLTVV.

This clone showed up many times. CDR3 in amino acids: CASSSYNTEAFF. The CDR3 DNA reads as TGTGCCAGCAGCTCGTATAATACTGAAGCTTTCTTT. This chain joins TRBV5-4 and TRBJ1-1; D is ambiguous. Germline values: CDR1 SGHNT, CDR2 YYREEE (reference sequence). This CDR3 contains 12 residues. The V end was cut by 3 bases, the J end by 5 bases, with 8 bases between.

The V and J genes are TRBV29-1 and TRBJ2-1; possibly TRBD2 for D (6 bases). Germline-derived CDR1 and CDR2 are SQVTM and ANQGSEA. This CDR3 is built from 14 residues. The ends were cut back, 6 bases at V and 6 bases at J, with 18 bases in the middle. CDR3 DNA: TGCAGCGTCGCTAGCGTTAATTTAGCCAATGAGCAGTTCTTC. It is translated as CSVASVNLANEQFF.

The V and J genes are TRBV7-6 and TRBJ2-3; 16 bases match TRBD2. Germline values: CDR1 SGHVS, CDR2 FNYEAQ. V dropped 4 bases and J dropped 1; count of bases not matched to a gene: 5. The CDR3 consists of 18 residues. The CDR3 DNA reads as TGTGCCAGCAGCTCGGAGGGACTAGCGGGAGGGCGCACAGATACGCAGTATTTT. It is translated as CASSSEGLAGGRTDTQYF. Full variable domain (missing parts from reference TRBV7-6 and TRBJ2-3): GAGVSQSPRYKVTKRGQDVALRCDPISGHVSLYWYRQALGQGPEFLTYFNYEAQQDKSGLPNDRFSAERPEGSISTLTIQRTEQRDSAMYRCASSSEGLAGGRTDTQYFGPGTRLTVL.

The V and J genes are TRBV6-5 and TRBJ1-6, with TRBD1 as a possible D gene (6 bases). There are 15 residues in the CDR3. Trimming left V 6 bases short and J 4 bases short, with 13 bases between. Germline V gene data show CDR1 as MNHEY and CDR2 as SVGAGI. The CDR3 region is CASSGSTGYNSPLHF. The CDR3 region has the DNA TGTGCCAGCAGCGGGTCTACAGGGTATAATTCACCCCTCCACTTT.

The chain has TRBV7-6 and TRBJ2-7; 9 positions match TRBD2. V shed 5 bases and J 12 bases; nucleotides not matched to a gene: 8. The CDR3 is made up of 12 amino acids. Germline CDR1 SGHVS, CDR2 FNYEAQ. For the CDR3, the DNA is TGTGCCAGCAGCGAACTGGGACTAGCCTTGTACTTC. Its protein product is CASSELGLALYF.

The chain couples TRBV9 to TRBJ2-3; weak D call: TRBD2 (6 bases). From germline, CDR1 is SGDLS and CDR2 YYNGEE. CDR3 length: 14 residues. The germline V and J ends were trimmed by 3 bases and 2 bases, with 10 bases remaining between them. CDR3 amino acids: CASSATSSTDTQYF. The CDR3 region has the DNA TGTGCCAGCAGCGCCACTAGCTCCACAGATACGCAGTATTTT.

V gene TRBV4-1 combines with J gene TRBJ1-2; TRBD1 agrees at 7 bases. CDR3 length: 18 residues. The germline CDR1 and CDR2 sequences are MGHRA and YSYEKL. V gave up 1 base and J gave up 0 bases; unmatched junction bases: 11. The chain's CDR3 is CASSQVKTGITSNYGYTF. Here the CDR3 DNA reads TGCGCCAGCAGCCAAGTTAAGACAGGGATAACGTCTAACTATGGCTACACCTTC.

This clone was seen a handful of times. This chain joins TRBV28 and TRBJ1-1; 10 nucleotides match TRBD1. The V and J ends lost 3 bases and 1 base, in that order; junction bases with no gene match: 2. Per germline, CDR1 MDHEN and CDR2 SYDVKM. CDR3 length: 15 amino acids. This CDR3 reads CASSLGDRGNTEAFF. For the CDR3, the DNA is TGTGCCAGCAGTTTGGGGGACAGGGGGAACACTGAAGCTTTCTTT.

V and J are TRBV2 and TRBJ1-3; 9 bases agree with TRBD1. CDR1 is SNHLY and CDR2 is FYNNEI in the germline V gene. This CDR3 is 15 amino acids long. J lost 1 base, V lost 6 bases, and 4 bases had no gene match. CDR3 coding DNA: TGTGCCAGCAGGGCGACAGGGGGATCTGGAAACACCATATATTTT. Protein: CASRATGGSGNTIYF.

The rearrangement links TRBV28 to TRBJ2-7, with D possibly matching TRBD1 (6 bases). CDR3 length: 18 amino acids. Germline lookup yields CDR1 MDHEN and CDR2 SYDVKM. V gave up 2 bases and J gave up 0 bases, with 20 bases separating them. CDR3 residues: CASSLIGGPSFHSYEQYF. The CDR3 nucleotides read TGTGCCAGCAGTTTAATTGGGGGCCCTTCCTTTCACTCCTACGAGCAGTACTTC. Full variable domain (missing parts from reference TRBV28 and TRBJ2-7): DVKVTQSSRYLVKRTGEKVFLECVQDMDHENMFWYRQDPGLGLRLIYFSYDVKMKEKGDIPEGYSVSREKKERFSLILESASTNQTSMYLCASSLIGGPSFHSYEQYFGPGTRLTVT.

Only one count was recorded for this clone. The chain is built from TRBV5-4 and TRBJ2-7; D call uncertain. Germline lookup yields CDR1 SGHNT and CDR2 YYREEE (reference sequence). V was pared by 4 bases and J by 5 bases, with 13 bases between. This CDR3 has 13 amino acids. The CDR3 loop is CASSPAGVNEQYF. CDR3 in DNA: TGTGCCAGCAGCCCCGCAGGCGTAAACGAGCAGTACTTC.

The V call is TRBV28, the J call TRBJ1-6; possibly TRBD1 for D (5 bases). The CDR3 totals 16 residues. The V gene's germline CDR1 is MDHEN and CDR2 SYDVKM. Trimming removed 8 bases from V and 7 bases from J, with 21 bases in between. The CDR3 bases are TGTGCCAGCGTGGAGATAGCCAGGGAACGGAATTCACCCCTCCACTTT. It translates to CASVEIARERNSPLHF.

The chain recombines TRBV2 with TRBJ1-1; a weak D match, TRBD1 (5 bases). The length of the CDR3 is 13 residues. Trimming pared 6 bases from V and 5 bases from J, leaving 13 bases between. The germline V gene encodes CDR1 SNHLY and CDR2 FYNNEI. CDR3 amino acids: CASSAVGVTEAFF. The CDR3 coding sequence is TGTGCCAGCAGCGCAGTAGGGGTTACTGAAGCTTTCTTT.

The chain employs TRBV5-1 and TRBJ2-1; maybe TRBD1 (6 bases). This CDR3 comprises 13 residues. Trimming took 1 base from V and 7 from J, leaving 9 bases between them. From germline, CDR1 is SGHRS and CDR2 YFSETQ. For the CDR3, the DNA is TGCGCCAGCAGCTTGACGGACAGTAATGAGCAGTTCTTC. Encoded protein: CASSLTDSNEQFF.

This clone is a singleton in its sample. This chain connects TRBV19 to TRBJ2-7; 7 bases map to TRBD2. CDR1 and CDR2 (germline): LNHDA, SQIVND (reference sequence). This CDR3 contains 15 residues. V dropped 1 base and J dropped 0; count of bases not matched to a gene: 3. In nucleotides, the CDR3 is TGTGCCAGTAGTATAGGGGGGGGGAGCTCCTACGAGCAGTACTTC. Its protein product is CASSIGGGSSYEQYF.